These 3 T cell receptor beta chains originate from one sample sequenced in a study of CD8 T cells in Susac syndrome (dated by TCRdb to the late 2010s). Library preparation used the immunoSEQ multiplex PCR assay. RNA was extracted with the RNeasy kit and roughly 0.45 to 1 ug was reverse transcribed using random hexamers. TCRdb cleaned the public reads at Q25 with fastp, built clones with MiXCR and kept in-frame beta chains. Records with the same CDR3 protein are collapsed into one entry carrying the most frequent genes and DNA. Within this sample are over 150,000 distinct CDR3 sequences, with about 95% of them counted one time only. The biggest ten clones account for approximately 0.099% of the sample. Material: CD4+ T cells from PBMCs. The source of these receptors is a human donor with Susac syndrome.

The chain couples TRBV6-5 to TRBJ1-2; maybe TRBD1 (6 bases). Germline CDR1 MNHEY, CDR2 SVGAGI. The CDR3 covers 13 residues. V was cut by 5 bases and J by 7 bases, with 14 bases left in between. The CDR3 reads CASSRTGLRGYTF. The CDR3 region has the DNA TGTGCCAGCAGTAGAACAGGGCTTCGTGGCTACACCTTC.

The J gene is TRBJ2-7, the V gene TRBV4-1, with D perhaps matching TRBD2 (7 bases). Germline V gene lookup returns CDR1 MGHRA and CDR2 YSYEKL. The V and J ends lost 3 bases and 1 base respectively, with 13 bases between them. This CDR3 is built from 15 residues. CDR3 sequence reads: CASSQRGGDSYEQYF. The CDR3 DNA reads as TGCGCCAGCAGCCAGAGAGGGGGGGATTCCTACGAGCAGTACTTC.

The chain joins TRBV7-2 to TRBJ2-3, with 14 bases lining up with TRBD2. CDR1 and CDR2 from the germline V gene are SGHTA and FQGNSA. V lost 6 bases and J lost 4; bases outside the gene matches: 3. The CDR3 runs 15 residues. CDR3 in DNA: TGTGCCAGCAGGCGACTAGCGGGAGGGGCAGATACGCAGTATTTT. As protein: CASRRLAGGADTQYF. The variable domain in full, with the rest retrieved from reference TRBV7-2 and TRBJ2-3, is GAGVSQSPSNKVTEKGKDVELRCDPISGHTALYWYRQSLGQGLEFLIYFQGNSAPDKSGLPSDRFSAERTGGSVSTLTIQRTQQEDSAVYLCASRRLAGGADTQYFGPGTRLTVL.